This T cell receptor (beta chain) was found in a study of CD8 T cells in ankylosing spondylitis. Regarding the study as a whole: As for the disease-linked clones, they showed a CD8+ phenotype and occurred at relatively low frequencies in peripheral blood. A TCR beta motif of 7 to 9 highly homologous variants seemed to mark ankylosing spondylitis blood. Some of these motif variants have turned up before, in reports on reactive arthritis synovial fluid and blood.

Quantitative 5'-RACE was performed with molecular barcodes, and it yielded the TCR beta libraries. TCRdb re-called the 5' RACE reads with MiXCR, one entry per CDR3 protein. The profile shows some 240,000 distinct CDR3 sequences, over 15% of them singletons. In this sample, this clonotype turned up many times. The antigen remains undetermined. This CDR3 has 14 amino acids. Germline CDR1 SEHNR, CDR2 FQNEAQ (reference sequence). V shed 3 bases, J shed 14 bases, and the junction held 10 bases outside the gene matches. The chain carries TRBV7-9 and TRBJ2-1, with 10 bases that match TRBD2. The receptor was derived from a male donor with ankylosing spondylitis or in good health (not recorded which). The sample was blood, either unsorted or a sorted T cell fraction (not recorded which). The CDR3 DNA is TGTGCCAGCAGCTTCTCGACTAGCGGGCCCTCAGAGTTCTTC. Translation gives CASSFSTSGPSEFF.